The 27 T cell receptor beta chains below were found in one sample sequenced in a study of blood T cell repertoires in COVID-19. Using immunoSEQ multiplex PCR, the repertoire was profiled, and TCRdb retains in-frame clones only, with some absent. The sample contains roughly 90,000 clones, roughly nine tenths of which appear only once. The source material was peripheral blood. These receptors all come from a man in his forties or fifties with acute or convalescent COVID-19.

The CDR3 protein is CASSYRQPQHF. DNA of the CDR3: TGTGCCAGCAGTTATCGGCAGCCCCAGCATTTT. The chain links TRBV6-5 to TRBJ1-5, with D hard to call. The length of the CDR3 is 11 residues. Per germline, CDR1 MNHEY and CDR2 SVGAGI. The V end was cut by 3 bases, the J end by 7 bases, with 4 bases between.

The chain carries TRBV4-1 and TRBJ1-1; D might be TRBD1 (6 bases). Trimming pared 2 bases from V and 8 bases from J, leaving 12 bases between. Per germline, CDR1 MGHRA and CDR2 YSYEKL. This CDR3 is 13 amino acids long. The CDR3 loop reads CASSQPSGTEAFF. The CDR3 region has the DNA TGCGCCAGCAGCCAACCGAGTGGGACAGAAGCTTTCTTT.

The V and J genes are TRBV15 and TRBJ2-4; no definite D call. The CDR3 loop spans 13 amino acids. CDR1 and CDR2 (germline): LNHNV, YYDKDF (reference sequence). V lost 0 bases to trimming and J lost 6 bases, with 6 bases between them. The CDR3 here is CATSREDRNIQYF. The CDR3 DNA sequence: TGTGCCACCAGCAGAGAAGATAGAAACATTCAGTACTTC. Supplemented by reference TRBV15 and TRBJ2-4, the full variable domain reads DAMVIQNPRYQVTQFGKPVTLSCSQTLNHNVMYWYQQKSSQAPKLLFHYYDKDFNNEADTPDNFQSRRPNTSFCFLDIRSPGLGDTAMYLCATSREDRNIQYFGAGTRLSVL.

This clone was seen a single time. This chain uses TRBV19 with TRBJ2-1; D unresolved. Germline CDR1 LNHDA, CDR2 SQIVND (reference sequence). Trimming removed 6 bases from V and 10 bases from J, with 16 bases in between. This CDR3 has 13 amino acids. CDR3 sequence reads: CASRDPLQKEQFF. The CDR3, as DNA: TGTGCCAGTAGAGATCCCCTTCAGAAGGAGCAGTTCTTC.

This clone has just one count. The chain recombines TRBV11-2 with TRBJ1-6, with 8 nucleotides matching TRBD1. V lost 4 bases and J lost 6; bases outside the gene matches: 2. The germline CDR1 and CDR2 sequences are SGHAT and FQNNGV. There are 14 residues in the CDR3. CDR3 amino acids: CASSSTGANSPLHF. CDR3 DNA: TGTGCCAGCAGCTCGACAGGGGCTAATTCACCCCTCCACTTT.

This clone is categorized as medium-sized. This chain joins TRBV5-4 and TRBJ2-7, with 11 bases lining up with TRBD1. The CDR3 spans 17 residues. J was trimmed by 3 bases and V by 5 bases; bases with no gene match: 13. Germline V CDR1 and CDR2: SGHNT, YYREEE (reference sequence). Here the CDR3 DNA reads TGTGCCAGCAGGGACGAGCTCGGGACAGGGGGTTTCTACGAGCAGTACTTC. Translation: CASRDELGTGGFYEQYF.

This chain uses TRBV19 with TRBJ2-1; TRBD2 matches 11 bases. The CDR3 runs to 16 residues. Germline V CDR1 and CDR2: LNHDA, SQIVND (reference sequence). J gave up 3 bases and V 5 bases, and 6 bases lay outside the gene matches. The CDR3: CASSELAGDVYNEQFF. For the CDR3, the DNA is TGTGCCAGTAGTGAACTAGCGGGAGACGTCTACAATGAGCAGTTCTTC.

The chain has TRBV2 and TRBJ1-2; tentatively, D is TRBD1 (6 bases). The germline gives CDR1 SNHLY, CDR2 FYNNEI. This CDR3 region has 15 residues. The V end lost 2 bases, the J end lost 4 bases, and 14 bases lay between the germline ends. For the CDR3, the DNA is TGTGCCAGCAGTGAACCCCAGGGGCGAGTCTATGGCTACACCTTC. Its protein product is CASSEPQGRVYGYTF.

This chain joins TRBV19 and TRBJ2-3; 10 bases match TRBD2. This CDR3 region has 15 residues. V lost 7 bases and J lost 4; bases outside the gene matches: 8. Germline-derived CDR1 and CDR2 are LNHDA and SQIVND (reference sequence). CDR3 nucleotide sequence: TGTGCCAGTATGAGCGGGGGGGCCGGGGCAGATACGCAGTATTTT. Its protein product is CASMSGGAGADTQYF.

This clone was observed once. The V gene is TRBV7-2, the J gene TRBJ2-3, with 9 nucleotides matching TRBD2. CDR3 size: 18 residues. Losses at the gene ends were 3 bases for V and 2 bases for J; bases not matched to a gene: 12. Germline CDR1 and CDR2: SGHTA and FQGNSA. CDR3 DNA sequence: TGTGCCAGCAGCTTGCAACCCCCTCGACTAGCGGTCACAGATACGCAGTATTTT. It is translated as CASSLQPPRLAVTDTQYF.

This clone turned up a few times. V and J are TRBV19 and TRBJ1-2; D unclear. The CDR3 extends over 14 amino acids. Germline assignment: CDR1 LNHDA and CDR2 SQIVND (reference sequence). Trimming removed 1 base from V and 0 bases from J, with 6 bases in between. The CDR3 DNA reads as TGTGCCAGTAGTATAGGGCCAGCTAACTATGGCTACACCTTC. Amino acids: CASSIGPANYGYTF.

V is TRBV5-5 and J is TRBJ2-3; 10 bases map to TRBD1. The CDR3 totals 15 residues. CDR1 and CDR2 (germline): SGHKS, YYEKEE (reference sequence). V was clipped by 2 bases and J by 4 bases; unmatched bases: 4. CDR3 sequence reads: CASSFLTGGADTQYF. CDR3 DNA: TGTGCCAGCAGCTTCCTGACAGGGGGCGCAGATACGCAGTATTTT.

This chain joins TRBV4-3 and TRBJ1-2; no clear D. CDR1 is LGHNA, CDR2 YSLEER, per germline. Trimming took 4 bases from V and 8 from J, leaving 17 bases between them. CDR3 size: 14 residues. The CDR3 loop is CASSRYRTEEGYTF. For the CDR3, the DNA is TGCGCCAGCAGCCGATACCGGACGGAGGAAGGCTACACCTTC.

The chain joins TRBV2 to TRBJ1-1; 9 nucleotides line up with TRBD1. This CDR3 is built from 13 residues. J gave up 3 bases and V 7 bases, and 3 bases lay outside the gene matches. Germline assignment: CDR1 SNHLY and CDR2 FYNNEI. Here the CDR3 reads CASIRDRDTEAFF. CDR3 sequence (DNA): TGTGCCAGCATTCGGGACAGGGACACTGAAGCTTTCTTT.

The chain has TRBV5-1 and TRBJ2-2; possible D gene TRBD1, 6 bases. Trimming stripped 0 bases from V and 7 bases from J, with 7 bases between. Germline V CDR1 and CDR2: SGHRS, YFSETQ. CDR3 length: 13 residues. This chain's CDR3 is CASSLEGGGELFF. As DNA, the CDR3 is TGCGCCAGCAGCTTGGAAGGGGGCGGGGAGCTGTTTTTT.

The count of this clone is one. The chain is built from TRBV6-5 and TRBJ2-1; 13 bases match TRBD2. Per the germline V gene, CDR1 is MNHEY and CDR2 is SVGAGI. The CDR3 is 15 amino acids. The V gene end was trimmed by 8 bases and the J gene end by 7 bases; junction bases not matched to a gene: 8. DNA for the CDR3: TGTGCCAGCGGCCTACTAGCGGGAGGGACGAATGAGCAGTTCTTC. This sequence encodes CASGLLAGGTNEQFF.

CDR3 in DNA: TGTGCCAGCAGTCGATCGACTACAGGGGTTGGAGATACGCAGTATTTT. This encodes CASSRSTTGVGDTQYF. The V and J genes are TRBV28 and TRBJ2-3; 7 bases are shared with TRBD1. Losses at the gene ends were 5 bases for V and 5 bases for J; bases not matched to a gene: 13. CDR1 MDHEN and CDR2 SYDVKM come from the germline V gene. The CDR3 covers 16 residues.

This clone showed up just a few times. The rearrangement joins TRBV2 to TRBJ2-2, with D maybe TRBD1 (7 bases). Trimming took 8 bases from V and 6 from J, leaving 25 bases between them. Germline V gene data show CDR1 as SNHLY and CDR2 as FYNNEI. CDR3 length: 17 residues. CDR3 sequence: CASEALGQTSDAGELFF. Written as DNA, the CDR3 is TGTGCCAGCGAAGCCCTGGGACAGACTAGTGACGCCGGGGAGCTGTTTTTT.

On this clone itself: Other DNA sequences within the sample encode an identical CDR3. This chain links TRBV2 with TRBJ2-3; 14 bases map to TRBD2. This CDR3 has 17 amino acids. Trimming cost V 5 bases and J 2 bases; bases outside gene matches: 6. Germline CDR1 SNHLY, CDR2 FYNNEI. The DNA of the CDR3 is TGTGCCAGCAGTCGCTGGACTAGCGGGAGGAACACAGATACGCAGTATTTT. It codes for CASSRWTSGRNTDTQYF.

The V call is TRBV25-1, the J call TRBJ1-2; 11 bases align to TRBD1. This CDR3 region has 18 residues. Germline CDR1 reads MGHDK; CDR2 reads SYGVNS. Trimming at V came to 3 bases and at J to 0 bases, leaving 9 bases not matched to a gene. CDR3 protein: CASSDRGQGAIPNYGYTF. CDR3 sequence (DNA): TGTGCCAGCAGTGACCGCGGACAGGGGGCAATACCTAACTATGGCTACACCTTC.

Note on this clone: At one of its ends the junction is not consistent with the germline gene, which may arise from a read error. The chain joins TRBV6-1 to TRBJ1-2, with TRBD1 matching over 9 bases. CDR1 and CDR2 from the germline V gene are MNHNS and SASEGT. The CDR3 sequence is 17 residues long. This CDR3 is CASSGTAGTGRDYGHTF. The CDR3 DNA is TGTGCCAGCAGTGGAACGGCCGGGACAGGGCGAGACTATGGCCACACCTTC.

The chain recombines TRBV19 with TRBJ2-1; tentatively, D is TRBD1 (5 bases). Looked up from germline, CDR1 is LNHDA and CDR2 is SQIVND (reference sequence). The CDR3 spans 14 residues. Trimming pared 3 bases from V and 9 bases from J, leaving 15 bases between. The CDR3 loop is CASSISQGTSEQFF. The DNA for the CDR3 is TGTGCCAGTAGTATTAGTCAGGGAACGAGTGAGCAGTTCTTC.

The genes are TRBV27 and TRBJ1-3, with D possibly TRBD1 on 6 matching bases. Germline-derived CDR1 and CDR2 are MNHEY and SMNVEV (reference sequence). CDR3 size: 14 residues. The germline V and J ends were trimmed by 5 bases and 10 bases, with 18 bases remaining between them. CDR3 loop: CASSPATERGTIYF. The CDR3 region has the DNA TGTGCCAGCAGTCCAGCGACCGAAAGGGGGACCATATATTTT.

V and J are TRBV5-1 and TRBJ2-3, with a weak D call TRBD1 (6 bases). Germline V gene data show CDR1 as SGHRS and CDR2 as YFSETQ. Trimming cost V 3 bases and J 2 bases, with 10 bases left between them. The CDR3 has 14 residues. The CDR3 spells CASSSGQTTDTQYF. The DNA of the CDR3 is TGCGCCAGCAGCTCCGGACAGACCACAGATACGCAGTATTTT.

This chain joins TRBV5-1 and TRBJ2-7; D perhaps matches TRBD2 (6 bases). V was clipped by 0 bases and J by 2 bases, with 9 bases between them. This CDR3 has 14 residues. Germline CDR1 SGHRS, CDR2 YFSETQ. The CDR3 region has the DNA TGCGCCAGCAGCTTGGATAGCGGTCCCTACGAGCAGTACTTC. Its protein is CASSLDSGPYEQYF.

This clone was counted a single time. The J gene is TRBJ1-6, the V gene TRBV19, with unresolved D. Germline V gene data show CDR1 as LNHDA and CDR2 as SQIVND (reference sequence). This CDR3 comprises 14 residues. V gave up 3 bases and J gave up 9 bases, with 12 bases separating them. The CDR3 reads CASSIEVSSSPLHF. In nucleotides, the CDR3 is TGTGCCAGTAGTATCGAGGTCTCCAGTTCACCCCTCCACTTT.

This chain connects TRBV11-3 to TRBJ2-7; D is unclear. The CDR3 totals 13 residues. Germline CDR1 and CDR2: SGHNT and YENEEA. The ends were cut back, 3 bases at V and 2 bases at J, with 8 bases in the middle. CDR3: CASSFTETYEQYF. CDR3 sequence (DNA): TGTGCCAGCAGCTTTACTGAGACCTACGAGCAGTACTTC.